The 14 T cell receptor beta chains below all came from one sample that was sequenced in a study of cytomegalovirus exposure and HLA in healthy donors. The primer mix had 60 Vbeta and 13 Jbeta primers. Profiled with immunoSEQ multiplex PCR; TCRdb holds only in-frame clones, not every one. Here the sample spans around 150,000 clones, 65% to 80% being singletons. What was sequenced was PBMCs. The receptor set was obtained from a man younger than 30 in good health and CMV-seropositive.

This clone was seen once. The genes are TRBV7-8 and TRBJ2-7; TRBD1 aligns across 7 bases. This CDR3 has 12 amino acids. Germline CDR1 and CDR2: SGHVS and FQNEAQ. Germline trimming cut 5 bases from V and 6 bases from J; bases unmatched to any gene: 4. CDR3 amino acids: CASSRTGAEQYV. DNA for the CDR3: TGTGCCAGCAGCAGAACAGGGGCCGAGCAGTACGTC.

This clone was found a few times. The genes are TRBV28 and TRBJ2-1; possibly TRBD2 for D (5 bases). The CDR3 loop spans 14 amino acids. CDR1 and CDR2 from the germline V gene are MDHEN and SYDVKM. The germline V and J ends were trimmed by 5 bases and 2 bases, with 10 bases remaining between them. CDR3 loop: CASSNSRAYNEQFF. Here the CDR3 DNA reads TGTGCCAGCAGTAACTCGCGGGCCTACAATGAGCAGTTCTTC.

This rearrangement joins TRBV19 to TRBJ1-2, with D maybe TRBD1 (5 bases). Trimming pared 3 bases from V and 3 bases from J, leaving 11 bases between. Germline loops: CDR1 LNHDA, CDR2 SQIVND (reference sequence). CDR3 length: 14 residues. The CDR3 loop is CASSITREDYGYTF. Here the CDR3 DNA reads TGTGCCAGTAGTATTACCAGGGAGGACTATGGCTACACCTTC.

V gene TRBV14 combines with J gene TRBJ1-1, with a tentative D call TRBD1 (6 bases). Germline CDR1 reads SGHDN; CDR2 reads FVKESK. The CDR3 covers 16 residues. V dropped 5 bases and J dropped 1 base, with 17 bases sitting between them. CDR3 sequence (DNA): TGTGCCAGCAGCTATCTTACAGGGATTGAGAACACTGAAGCTTTCTTT. It encodes CASSYLTGIENTEAFF.

This chain connects TRBV5-8 to TRBJ2-7, with 9 bases lining up with TRBD1. Germline values: CDR1 SGHTS, CDR2 YDEGEE. After removal of 6 bases from V and 2 bases from J, the junction contained 9 bases not matched to a gene. This CDR3 comprises 15 residues. As DNA, the CDR3 is TGTGCCAGCACCGAGTTGGGGACAGGGACCTACGAGCAGTACGTC. It is translated as CASTELGTGTYEQYV.

The chain employs TRBV5-1 and TRBJ1-5; D possibly corresponds to TRBD1 (6 bases). V gave up 4 bases and J gave up 0 bases, with 17 bases separating them. CDR3 length: 17 amino acids. CDR1 is SGHRS and CDR2 is YFSETQ in the germline V gene. The CDR3 region is CASSLGSGADSNQPQHF. Here the CDR3 DNA reads TGCGCCAGCAGCCTTGGGTCAGGGGCCGATAGCAATCAGCCCCAGCATTTT.

The CDR3 spells CAWSVLDRPLEAFF. CDR3 coding DNA: TGTGCCTGGAGTGTCCTGGACAGGCCCCTTGAAGCTTTCTTT. This rearrangement joins TRBV30 to TRBJ1-1; 7 nucleotides match TRBD1. This CDR3 contains 14 residues. The germline V gene encodes CDR1 GTSNPN and CDR2 SVGIG (reference sequence). V lost 0 bases, J lost 7 bases, and 8 bases stayed unmatched.

The rearrangement links TRBV19 to TRBJ1-5; D is ambiguous. From germline, CDR1 is LNHDA and CDR2 SQIVND (reference sequence). The CDR3 totals 13 residues. V lost 6 bases and J 5 bases, leaving 11 bases between the germline ends. CDR3 in amino acids: CASSEGRDQPQHF. Written as DNA, the CDR3 is TGTGCCAGTAGCGAGGGTAGGGATCAGCCCCAGCATTTT. The full variable domain, rest sourced from reference TRBV19 and TRBJ1-5, is DGGITQSPKYLFRKEGQNVTLSCEQNLNHDAMYWYRQDPGQGLRLIYYSQIVNDFQKGDIAEGYSVSREKKESFPLTVTSAQKNPTAFYLCASSEGRDQPQHFGDGTRLSIL.

V usage is TRBV28 and J usage is TRBJ1-2; 8 nucleotides line up with TRBD1. The ends lost 8 bases at V and 4 bases at J; junction bases unmatched: 9. The germline V gene encodes CDR1 MDHEN and CDR2 SYDVKM. The CDR3 contains 14 residues. The CDR3 here is CASLRDRGGYGYTF. The CDR3 region has the DNA TGTGCCAGCCTTAGAGACAGGGGAGGCTATGGCTACACCTTC.

The rearrangement links TRBV13 to TRBJ2-6; tentative D call: TRBD2 (5 bases). The V end lost 5 bases, the J end lost 1 base, and 12 bases lay between the germline ends. Germline V gene data show CDR1 as PRHDT and CDR2 as FYEKMQ (reference sequence). The CDR3 length is 16 residues. Here the CDR3 reads CASSPGYSSGANVLTF. CDR3 DNA: TGTGCCAGCAGCCCGGGGTACAGTTCTGGGGCCAACGTCCTGACTTTC.

J is TRBJ1-1 and V is TRBV30, with TRBD1 matching over 8 bases. The CDR3 sequence is 12 residues long. V lost 7 bases, J lost 1 base, and 2 bases stayed unmatched. Germline CDR1 and CDR2: GTSNPN and SVGIG (reference sequence). The CDR3 sequence is CALDRANTEAFF. The CDR3 DNA is TGTGCCTTGGACAGGGCGAACACTGAAGCTTTCTTT.

The V and J genes are TRBV4-2 and TRBJ1-2, with 9 bases that match TRBD1. The junction had 11 bases not matched to a gene; V was cut back by 4 bases and J by 8 bases. This CDR3 contains 15 residues. CDR1 and CDR2 from the germline V gene are LGHNA and YNFKEQ. The CDR3 spells CASSPHPGQGNGYTF. The CDR3, as DNA: TGTGCCAGCAGCCCCCACCCGGGACAGGGTAACGGCTACACCTTC.

This chain uses TRBV11-2 with TRBJ2-5; 7 bases agree with TRBD1. V gave up 4 bases and J gave up 5 bases; unmatched junction bases: 16. This CDR3 has 17 residues. Germline V lookup: CDR1 SGHAT, CDR2 FQNNGV. CDR3 protein: CASSSGWVTGSRETQYF. CDR3 DNA sequence: TGTGCCAGCAGCTCCGGCTGGGTGACAGGGTCGAGGGAGACCCAGTACTTC.

J is TRBJ1-2 and V is TRBV10-3, with 8 bases fitting TRBD1. The trim removed 0 bases at V and 7 bases at J, leaving 4 bases unmatched. The CDR3 length is 14 residues. Looked up from germline, CDR1 is ENHRY and CDR2 is SYGVKD. CDR3: CAISESGQGLGYTF. The CDR3 nucleotides are TGTGCCATCAGTGAGTCTGGACAGGGTCTTGGCTACACCTTC.